This TCR beta chain was sequenced in a study of Tregs in tolerant kidney transplant recipients. Overall study findings and caveats: Tregs expanded with activated donor B cells seemed most donor-specific. Nucleotide sequences could not be compared across some patients' samples due to primer changes. Biological reproducibility was not directly addressed, but technical replication error appeared minimal.

With regard to this clone: As yet, its antigen is unknown.

CD4+CD25+CD127- Tregs, CD4+CD25- non-Tregs, CD4 and CD8 cells were sorted. Only in-frame clones appear in the TCRdb table, and some are missing; sequencing was by immunoSEQ multiplex PCR. The repertoire has around 70,000 clones, more than 90% of them found once; the top ten carry 10% to 11%. Germline CDR1 and CDR2: LNHDA and SQIVND (reference sequence). The CDR3 loop spans 15 amino acids. With 5 bases clipped from V and 0 bases from J, the junction kept 7 bases outside the gene matches. Sequenced material: CD8+ T cells from blood, taken before the transplant. This sequence originates from a human donor who received a combined kidney and bone marrow transplant. The chain joins TRBV19 to TRBJ2-7; 7 bases match TRBD1. Here the CDR3 DNA reads TGTGCCAGTAGTGTACAGGGGTCGAGCTCCTACGAGCAGTACTTC. Encoded protein: CASSVQGSSSYEQYF.